This T cell receptor (beta chain) was documented in a study of shared clonotypes between healthy human individuals. Methods used by the authors: Without quality scores, immunoSEQ junctional reads could not be filtered like full-length reads. The table came from immunoSEQ multiplex PCR; TCRdb's copy has only in-frame clones and leaves some out. The DNA was the basis for D and trimming; V, J and clone size are from that table. The sample yields 2 million or so clones, over 85% seen once. Germline V gives CDR1 MNHNS, CDR2 SASEGT. J was trimmed by 1 base and V by 0 bases; bases with no gene match: 4. This CDR3 spans 16 amino acids.

What was sequenced was naive CD4+ T cells sorted from blood. The sample's subset: CD45RA+ positively selected. This TCR derives from a man between 18 and 29 years old in good health. The chain carries TRBV6-1 and TRBJ2-7; 9 nucleotides align to TRBD1. CDR3 sequence: CASSEALGTGSYEQYF. The CDR3 region has the DNA TGTGCCAGCAGTGAAGCGCTCGGGACAGGGTCCTACGAGCAGTACTTC.